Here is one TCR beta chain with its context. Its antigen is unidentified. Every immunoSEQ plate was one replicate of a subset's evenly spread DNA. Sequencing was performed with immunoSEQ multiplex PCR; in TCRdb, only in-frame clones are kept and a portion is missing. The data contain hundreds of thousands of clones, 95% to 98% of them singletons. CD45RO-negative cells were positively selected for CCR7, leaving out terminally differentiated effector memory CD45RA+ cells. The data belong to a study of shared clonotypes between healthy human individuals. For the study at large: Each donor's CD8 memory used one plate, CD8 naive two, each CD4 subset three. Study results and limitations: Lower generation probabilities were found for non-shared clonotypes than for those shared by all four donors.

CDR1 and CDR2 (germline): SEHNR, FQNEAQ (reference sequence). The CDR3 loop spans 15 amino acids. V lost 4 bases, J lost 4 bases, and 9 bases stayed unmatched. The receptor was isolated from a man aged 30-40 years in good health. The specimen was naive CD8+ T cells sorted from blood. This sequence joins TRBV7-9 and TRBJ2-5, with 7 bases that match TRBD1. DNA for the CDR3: TGTGCCAGCAGCTCCCCTGACAGGGCGTTAGAGACCCAGTACTTC. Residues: CASSSPDRALETQYF. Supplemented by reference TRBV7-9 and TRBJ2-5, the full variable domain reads DTGVSQNPRHKITKRGQNVTFRCDPISEHNRLYWYRQTLGQGPEFLTYFQNEAQLEKSRLLSDRFSAERPKGSFSTLEIQRTEQGDSAMYLCASSSPDRALETQYFGPGTRLLVL.